Here is one TCR beta chain with its context. No antigen is known for it. These data are taken from a study of cytomegalovirus exposure and HLA in healthy donors. Findings of the study overall: Researchers catalogued roughly 150 TCR beta chains as cytomegalovirus-associated. Clonal expansion, a later analysis showed, was greater in HLA-associated TCR beta chains than in equally common others.

Both 60 Vbeta primers and 13 Jbeta primers went into the PCR. Data came from immunoSEQ multiplex PCR; TCRdb stores just in-frame clones and leaves some out. The repertoire has over 100,000 clones, 75% to 85% of them found once; the top ten carry approximately 2%. The source is a female donor in good health and CMV-seropositive. The specimen sequenced was PBMCs.

This chain's CDR3 is CASSSRDRGFQNTEAFF. The DNA for the CDR3 is TGTGCCAGCAGCTCCCGGGACAGGGGTTTTCAGAACACTGAAGCTTTCTTT. The V gene is TRBV11-2, the J gene TRBJ1-1; 10 positions match TRBD1. The V segment lost 4 bases and the J segment 1 base; nucleotides outside the gene matches: 9. This CDR3 spans 17 amino acids. Germline V lookup: CDR1 SGHAT, CDR2 FQNNGV.